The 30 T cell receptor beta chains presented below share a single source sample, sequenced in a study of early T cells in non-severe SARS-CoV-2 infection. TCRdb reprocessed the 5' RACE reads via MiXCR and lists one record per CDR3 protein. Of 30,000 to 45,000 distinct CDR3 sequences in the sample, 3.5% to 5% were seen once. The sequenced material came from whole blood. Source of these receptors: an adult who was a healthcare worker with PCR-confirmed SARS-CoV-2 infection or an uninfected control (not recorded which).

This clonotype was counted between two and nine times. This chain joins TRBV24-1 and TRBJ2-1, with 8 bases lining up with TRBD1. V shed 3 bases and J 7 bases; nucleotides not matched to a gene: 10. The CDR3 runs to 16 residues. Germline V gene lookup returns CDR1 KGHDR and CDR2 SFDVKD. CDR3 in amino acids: CATSDQGGDRRNEQFF. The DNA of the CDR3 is TGTGCCACCAGTGATCAAGGCGGGGACAGGAGGAATGAGCAGTTCTTC.

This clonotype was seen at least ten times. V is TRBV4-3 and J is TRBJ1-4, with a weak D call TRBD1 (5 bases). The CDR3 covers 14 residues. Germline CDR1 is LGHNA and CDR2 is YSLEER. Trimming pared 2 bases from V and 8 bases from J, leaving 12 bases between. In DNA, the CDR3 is TGCGCCAGCAGCCAAAGGGGAGAAGCCGAAAAACTGTTTTTT. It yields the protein CASSQRGEAEKLFF.

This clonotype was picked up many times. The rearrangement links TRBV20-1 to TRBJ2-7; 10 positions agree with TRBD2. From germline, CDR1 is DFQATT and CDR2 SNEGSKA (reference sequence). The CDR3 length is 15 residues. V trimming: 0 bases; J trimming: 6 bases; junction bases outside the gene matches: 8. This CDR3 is CSARDRAGGRVEQYF. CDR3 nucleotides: TGCAGTGCTAGAGACCGAGCGGGAGGGCGGGTCGAGCAGTACTTC.

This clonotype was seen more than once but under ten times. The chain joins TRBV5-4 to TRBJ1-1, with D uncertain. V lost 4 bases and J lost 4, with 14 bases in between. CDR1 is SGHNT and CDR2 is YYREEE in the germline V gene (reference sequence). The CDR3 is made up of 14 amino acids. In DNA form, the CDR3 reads TGTGCCAGCAGCCCCATGAGGGCGATCACTGAAGCTTTCTTT. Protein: CASSPMRAITEAFF.

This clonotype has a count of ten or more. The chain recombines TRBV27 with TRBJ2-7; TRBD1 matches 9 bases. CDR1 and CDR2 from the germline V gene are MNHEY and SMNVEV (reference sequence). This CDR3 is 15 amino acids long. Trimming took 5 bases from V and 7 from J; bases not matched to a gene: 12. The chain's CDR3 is CASSPLTGGSGEQYF. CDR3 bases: TGTGCCAGCAGTCCACTGACAGGGGGGAGTGGAGAGCAGTACTTC.

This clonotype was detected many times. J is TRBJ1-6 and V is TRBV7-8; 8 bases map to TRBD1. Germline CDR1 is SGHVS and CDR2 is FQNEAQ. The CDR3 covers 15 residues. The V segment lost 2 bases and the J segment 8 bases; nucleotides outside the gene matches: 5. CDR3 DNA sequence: TGTGCCAGCAGCTTAAACACAGGGGGTGATTCACCCCTCCACTTT. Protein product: CASSLNTGGDSPLHF.

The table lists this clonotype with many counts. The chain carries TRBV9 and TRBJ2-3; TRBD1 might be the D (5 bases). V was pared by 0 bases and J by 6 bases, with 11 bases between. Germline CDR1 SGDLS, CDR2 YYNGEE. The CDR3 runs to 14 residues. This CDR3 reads CASSVVSRGDTQYF. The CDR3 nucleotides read TGTGCCAGCAGCGTAGTAAGTAGGGGCGATACGCAGTATTTT.

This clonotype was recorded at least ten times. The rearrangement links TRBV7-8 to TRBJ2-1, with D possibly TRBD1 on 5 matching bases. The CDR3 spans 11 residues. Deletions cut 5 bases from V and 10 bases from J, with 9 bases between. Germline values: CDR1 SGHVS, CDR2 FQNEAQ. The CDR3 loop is CASSQGREQFF. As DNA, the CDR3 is TGTGCCAGCAGCCAGGGTAGGGAGCAGTTCTTC.

The CDR3 nucleotides are TGTGCCAGCAGCTCAGACCGTTACGAGCAGTACTTC. It translates to CASSSDRYEQYF. The chain joins TRBV7-6 to TRBJ2-7; D unclear. The germline V and J ends were trimmed by 4 bases and 4 bases, with 8 bases remaining between them. The CDR3 totals 12 residues. CDR1 is SGHVS and CDR2 is FNYEAQ in the germline V gene.

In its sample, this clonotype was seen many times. CDR3 in amino acids: CSVGAPGGYGYTF. The CDR3 region has the DNA TGCAGCGTTGGGGCGCCGGGAGGGTATGGCTACACCTTC. V and J are TRBV29-1 and TRBJ1-2, with D unresolved. The CDR3 has 13 amino acids. Looked up from germline, CDR1 is SQVTM and CDR2 is ANQGSEA. V was pared by 4 bases and J by 5 bases, with 14 bases between.

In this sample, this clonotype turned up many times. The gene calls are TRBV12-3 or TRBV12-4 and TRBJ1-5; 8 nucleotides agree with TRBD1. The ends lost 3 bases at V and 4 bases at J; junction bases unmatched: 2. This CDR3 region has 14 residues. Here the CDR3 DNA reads TGTGCCAGCAGTTTGGGGGACAGGAATCAGCCCCAGCATTTT. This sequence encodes CASSLGDRNQPQHF.

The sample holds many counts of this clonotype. CDR3 protein: CASSPGGSGRPYGYTF. CDR3 DNA sequence: TGTGCCAGCAGCCCCGGGGGCAGCGGCCGTCCCTATGGCTACACCTTC. The chain has TRBV7-2 and TRBJ1-2, with a weak D call TRBD1 (6 bases). From germline, CDR1 is SGHTA and CDR2 FQGNSA. The CDR3 is 16 amino acids. V shed 5 bases and J shed 4 bases, with 20 bases lying between them.

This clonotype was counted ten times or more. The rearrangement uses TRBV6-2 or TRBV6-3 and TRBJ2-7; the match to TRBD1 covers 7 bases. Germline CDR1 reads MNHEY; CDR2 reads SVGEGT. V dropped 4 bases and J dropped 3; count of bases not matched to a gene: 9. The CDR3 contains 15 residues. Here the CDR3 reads CASSSHLTGSYEQYF. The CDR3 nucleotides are TGTGCCAGCAGTTCCCATCTGACAGGGAGCTACGAGCAGTACTTC.

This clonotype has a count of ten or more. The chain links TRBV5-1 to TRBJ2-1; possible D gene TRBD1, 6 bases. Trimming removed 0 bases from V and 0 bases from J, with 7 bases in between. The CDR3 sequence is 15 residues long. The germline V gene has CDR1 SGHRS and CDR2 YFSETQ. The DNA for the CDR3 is TGCGCCAGCAGCTTGGTAGGGGGCTCCTACAATGAGCAGTTCTTC. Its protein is CASSLVGGSYNEQFF.

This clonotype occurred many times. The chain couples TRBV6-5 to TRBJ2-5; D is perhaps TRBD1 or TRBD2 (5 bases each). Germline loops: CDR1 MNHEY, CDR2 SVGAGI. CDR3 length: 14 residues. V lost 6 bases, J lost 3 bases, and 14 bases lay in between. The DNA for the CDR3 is TGTGCCAGCAGGAGGGGACCACAGAAAGAGACCCAGTACTTC. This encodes CASRRGPQKETQYF.

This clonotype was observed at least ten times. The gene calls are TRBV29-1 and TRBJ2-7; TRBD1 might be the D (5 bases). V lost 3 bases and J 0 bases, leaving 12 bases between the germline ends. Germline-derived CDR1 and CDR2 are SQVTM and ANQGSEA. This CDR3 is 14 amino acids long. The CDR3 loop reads CSVDGAGNSYEQYF. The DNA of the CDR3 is TGCAGCGTTGACGGCGCAGGGAACTCCTACGAGCAGTACTTC.

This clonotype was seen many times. CDR3: CASSLAGSYNEQFF. The CDR3 DNA sequence: TGTGCCAGCAGCTTAGCGGGGTCCTACAATGAGCAGTTCTTC. This chain uses TRBV7-9 with TRBJ2-1; unclear D gene. CDR3 length equals 14 residues. Between the trimmed V and J ends, which lost 0 bases and 1 base, there was a span of 4 bases. The germline V gene has CDR1 SEHNR and CDR2 FQNEAQ (reference sequence).

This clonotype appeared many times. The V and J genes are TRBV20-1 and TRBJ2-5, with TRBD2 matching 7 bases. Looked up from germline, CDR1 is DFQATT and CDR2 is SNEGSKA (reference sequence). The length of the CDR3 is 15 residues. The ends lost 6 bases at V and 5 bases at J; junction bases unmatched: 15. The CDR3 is CSAPTQTGREETQYF. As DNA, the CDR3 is TGCAGTGCCCCTACCCAAACTGGGAGGGAGGAGACCCAGTACTTC.

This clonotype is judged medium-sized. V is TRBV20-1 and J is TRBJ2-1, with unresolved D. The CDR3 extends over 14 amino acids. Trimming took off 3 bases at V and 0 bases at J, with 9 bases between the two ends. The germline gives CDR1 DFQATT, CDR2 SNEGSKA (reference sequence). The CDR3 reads CSASGSDSYNEQFF. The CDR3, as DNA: TGCAGTGCTAGCGGGTCGGACTCCTACAATGAGCAGTTCTTC.

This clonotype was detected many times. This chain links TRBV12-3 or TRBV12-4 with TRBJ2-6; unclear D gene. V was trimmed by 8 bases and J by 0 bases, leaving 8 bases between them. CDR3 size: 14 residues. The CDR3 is CASQSVSGANVLTF. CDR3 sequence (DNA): TGTGCCAGCCAATCGGTCTCTGGGGCCAACGTCCTGACTTTC.

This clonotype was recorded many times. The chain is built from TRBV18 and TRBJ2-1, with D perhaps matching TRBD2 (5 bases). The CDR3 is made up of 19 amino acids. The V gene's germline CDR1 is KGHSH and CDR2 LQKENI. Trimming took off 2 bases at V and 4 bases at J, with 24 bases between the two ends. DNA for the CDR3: TGTGCCAGCTCACCAACGGGGAATCTGGGATTTTCGCTTTACAATGAGCAGTTCTTC. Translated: CASSPTGNLGFSLYNEQFF.

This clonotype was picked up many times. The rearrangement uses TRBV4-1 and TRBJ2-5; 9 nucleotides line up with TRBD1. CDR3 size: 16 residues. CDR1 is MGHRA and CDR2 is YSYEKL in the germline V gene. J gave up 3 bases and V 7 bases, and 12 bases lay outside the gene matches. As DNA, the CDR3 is TGCGCCAGCACCCGAGGGGGGACAGGGTTTGAAGAGACCCAGTACTTC. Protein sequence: CASTRGGTGFEETQYF.

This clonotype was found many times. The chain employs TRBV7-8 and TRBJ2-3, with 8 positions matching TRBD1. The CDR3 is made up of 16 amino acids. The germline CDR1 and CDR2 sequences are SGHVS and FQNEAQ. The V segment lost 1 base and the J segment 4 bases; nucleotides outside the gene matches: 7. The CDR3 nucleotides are TGTGCCAGCAGCTTAGTGAACCAGGGACAGGCAGATACGCAGTATTTT. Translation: CASSLVNQGQADTQYF. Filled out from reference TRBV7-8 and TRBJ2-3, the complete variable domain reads GAGVSQSPRYKVAKRGQDVALRCDPISGHVSLFWYQQALGQGPEFLTYFQNEAQLDKSGLPSDRFFAERPEGSVSTLKIQRTQQEDSAVYLCASSLVNQGQADTQYFGPGTRLTVL.

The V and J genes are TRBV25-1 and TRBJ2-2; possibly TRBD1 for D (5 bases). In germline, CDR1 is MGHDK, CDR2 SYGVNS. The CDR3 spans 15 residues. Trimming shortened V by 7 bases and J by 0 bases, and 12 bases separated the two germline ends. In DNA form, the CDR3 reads TGTGCCAGCAAGAACCAGGGCGCGAACACCGGGGAGCTGTTTTTT. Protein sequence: CASKNQGANTGELFF.

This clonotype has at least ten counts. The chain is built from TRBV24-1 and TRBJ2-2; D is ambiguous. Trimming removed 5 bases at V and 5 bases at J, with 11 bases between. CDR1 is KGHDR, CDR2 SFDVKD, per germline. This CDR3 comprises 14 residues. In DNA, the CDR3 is TGTGCCACCAGTGTAACGGGCGGAACCGGGGAGCTGTTTTTT. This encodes CATSVTGGTGELFF.

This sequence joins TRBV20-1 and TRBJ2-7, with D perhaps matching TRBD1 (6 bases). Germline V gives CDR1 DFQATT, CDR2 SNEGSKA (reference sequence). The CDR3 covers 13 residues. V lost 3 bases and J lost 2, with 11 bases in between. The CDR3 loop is CSARPGHTYEQYF. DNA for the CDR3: TGCAGTGCTAGGCCGGGACATACCTACGAGCAGTACTTC.

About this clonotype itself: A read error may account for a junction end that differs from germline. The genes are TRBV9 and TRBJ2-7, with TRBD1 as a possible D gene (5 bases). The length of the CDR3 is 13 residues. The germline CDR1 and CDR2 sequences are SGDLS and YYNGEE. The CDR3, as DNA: TGTGCCAGCAGCGTAGTCGACAGCTACGAGCAGAACTTC. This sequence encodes CASSVVDSYEQNF.

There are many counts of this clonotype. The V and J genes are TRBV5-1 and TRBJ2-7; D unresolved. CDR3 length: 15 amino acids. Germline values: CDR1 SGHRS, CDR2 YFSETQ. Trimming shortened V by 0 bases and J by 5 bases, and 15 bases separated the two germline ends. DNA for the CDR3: TGCGCCAGCAGCTTGGTTGGCCAGGAGATTGACGAGCAGTACTTC. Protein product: CASSLVGQEIDEQYF.

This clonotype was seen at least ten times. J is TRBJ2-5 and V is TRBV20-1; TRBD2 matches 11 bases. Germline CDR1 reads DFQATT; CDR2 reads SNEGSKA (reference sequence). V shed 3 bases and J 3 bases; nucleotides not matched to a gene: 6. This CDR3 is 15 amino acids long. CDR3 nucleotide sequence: TGCAGTGCTAGTACCATAGCGGGAGGGGAAGAGACCCAGTACTTC. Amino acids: CSASTIAGGEETQYF.

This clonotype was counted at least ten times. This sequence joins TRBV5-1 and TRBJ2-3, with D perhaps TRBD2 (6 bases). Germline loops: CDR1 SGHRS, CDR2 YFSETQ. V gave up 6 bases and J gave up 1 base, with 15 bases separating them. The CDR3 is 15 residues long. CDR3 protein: CASTLEGRRTDTQYF. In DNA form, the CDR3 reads TGCGCCAGCACCCTGGAGGGGCGACGCACAGATACGCAGTATTTT.